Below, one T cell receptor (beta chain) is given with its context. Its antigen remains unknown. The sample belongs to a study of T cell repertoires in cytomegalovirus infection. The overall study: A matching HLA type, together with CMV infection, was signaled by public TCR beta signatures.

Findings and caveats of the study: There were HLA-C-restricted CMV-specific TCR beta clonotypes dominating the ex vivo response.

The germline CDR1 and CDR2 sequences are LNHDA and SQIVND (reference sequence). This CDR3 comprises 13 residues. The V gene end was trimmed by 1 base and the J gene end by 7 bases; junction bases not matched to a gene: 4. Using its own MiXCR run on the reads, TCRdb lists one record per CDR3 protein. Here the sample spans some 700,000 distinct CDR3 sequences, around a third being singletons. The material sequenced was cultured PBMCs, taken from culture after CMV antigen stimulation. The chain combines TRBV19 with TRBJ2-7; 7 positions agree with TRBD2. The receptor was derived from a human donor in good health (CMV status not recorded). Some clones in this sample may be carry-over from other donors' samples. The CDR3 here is CASSIGRELEQYF. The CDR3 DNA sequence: TGTGCCAGTAGTATAGGGCGGGAGTTGGAGCAGTACTTC.